This T cell receptor beta chain derives from a study of T cell changes during pregnancy in multiple sclerosis. Per the germline V gene, CDR1 is MNHNS and CDR2 is SASEGT. The V end was cut by 7 bases, the J end by 2 bases, with 11 bases between. The CDR3 loop spans 14 amino acids. Sequenced by immunoSEQ multiplex PCR; TCRdb stores in-frame clones only, minus some. Of 58,000 or so clones listed, 92% were seen once; the top ten hold around 2.5%. The J gene is TRBJ2-2, the V gene TRBV6-1; D is perhaps TRBD1 (5 bases). The sample here was peripheral blood, taken in the first trimester of pregnancy. The TCR originated in a female donor with multiple sclerosis, enrolled in a pregnancy study. The CDR3 DNA is TGTGCCAGCAACCCAGGGCGCAACACCGGGGAGCTGTTTTTT. Residues: CASNPGRNTGELFF.